This T cell receptor beta chain was observed in a study of T cells after yellow fever vaccination. Study conclusions and caveats: A large majority of primary-vaccination clones showed up again after the booster (approximately 96% CD4, roughly 91% CD8). Abundant clonotypes from the bulk population could get into FACS-sorted repertoires as contaminants. A faster peak, day 5 versus 15, was reached by the weaker secondary response.

The table lists this clonotype with many counts. Its antigen is not identified. V shed 2 bases and J 3 bases; nucleotides not matched to a gene: 6. The CDR3 is 15 amino acids. Germline assignment: CDR1 SGHRS and CDR2 YFSETQ. 5'RACE template switching added a universal primer site and UMIs to TCR cDNA. TCRdb analysed the 5' RACE reads with MiXCR anew, one entry per CDR3 protein. Of some 240,000 distinct CDR3 sequences in the sample, 3% to 3.5% were seen once. The sequencing here drew on CD4+ T cells sorted from PBMCs, taken 10 days after the yellow fever booster vaccination. This TCR derives from a man aged 18 to 29 who received the YFV17D yellow fever vaccine. The chain is built from TRBV5-1 and TRBJ2-3, with 7 bases aligning to TRBD2. CDR3 coding DNA: TGCGCCAGCAGCTTTTATGGACTAGTAACAGATACGCAGTATTTT. Translating it yields CASSFYGLVTDTQYF.